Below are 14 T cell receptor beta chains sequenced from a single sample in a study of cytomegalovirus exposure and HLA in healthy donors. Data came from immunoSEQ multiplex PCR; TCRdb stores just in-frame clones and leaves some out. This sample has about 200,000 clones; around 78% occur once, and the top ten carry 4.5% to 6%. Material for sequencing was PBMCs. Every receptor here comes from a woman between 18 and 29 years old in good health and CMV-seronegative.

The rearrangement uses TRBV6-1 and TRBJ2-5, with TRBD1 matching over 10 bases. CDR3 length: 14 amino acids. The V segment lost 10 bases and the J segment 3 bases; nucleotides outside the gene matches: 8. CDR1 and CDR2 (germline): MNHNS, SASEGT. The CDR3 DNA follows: TGTGCCACCGAACTAGGGACAGGGGAAGAGACCCAGTACTTC. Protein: CATELGTGEETQYF.

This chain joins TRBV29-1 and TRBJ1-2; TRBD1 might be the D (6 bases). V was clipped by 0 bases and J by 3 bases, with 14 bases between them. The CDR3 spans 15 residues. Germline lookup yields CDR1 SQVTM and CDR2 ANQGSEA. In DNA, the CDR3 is TGCAGCGTTGAAGAAATGGCCGGGACACACTATGGCTACACCTTC. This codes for CSVEEMAGTHYGYTF.

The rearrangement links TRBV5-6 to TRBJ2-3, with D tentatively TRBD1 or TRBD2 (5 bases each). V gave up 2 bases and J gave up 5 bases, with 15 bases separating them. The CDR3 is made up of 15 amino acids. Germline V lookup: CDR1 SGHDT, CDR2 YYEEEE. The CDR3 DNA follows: TGTGCCAGCAGCTTCTCTTTGGGGGTAAAAGATACGCAGTATTTT. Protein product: CASSFSLGVKDTQYF.

In DNA form, the CDR3 reads TGTGCCAGCAGCTTAACGGCAGGCAACACCGGGGAGCTGTTTTTT. Protein product: CASSLTAGNTGELFF. The chain is built from TRBV7-9 and TRBJ2-2; D is ambiguous. Germline CDR1 and CDR2: SEHNR and FQNEAQ (reference sequence). The V and J ends lost 2 bases and 2 bases respectively, with 9 bases between them. The CDR3 covers 15 residues.

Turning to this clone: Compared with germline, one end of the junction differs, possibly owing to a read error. CDR3 loop: CASSETGQRILAF. CDR3 DNA sequence: TGTGCCAGCAGTGAGACGGGGCAGAGAATTTTGGCCTTC. The chain is built from TRBV2 and TRBJ1-2, with D possibly matching TRBD1 (5 bases). The CDR3 has 13 amino acids. Per germline, CDR1 SNHLY and CDR2 FYNNEI. The variable domain in full, completed from reference TRBV2 and TRBJ1-2, reads EPEVTQTPSHQVTQMGQEVILRCVPISNHLYFYWYRQILGQKVEFLVSFYNNEISEKSEIFDDQFSVERPDGSNFTLKIRSTKLEDSAMYFCASSETGQRILAFGSGTRLTVV.

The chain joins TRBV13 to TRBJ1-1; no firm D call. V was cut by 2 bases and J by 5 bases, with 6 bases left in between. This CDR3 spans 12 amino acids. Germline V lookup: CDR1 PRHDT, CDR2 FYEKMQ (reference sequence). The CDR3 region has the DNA TGTGCCAGCAGCTTACGCGGGACTGAAGCTTTCTTT. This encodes CASSLRGTEAFF.

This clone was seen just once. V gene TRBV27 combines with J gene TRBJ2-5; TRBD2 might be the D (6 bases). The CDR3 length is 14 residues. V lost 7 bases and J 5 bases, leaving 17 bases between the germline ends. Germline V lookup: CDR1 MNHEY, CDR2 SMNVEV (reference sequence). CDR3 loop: CASTHSPGLETQYF. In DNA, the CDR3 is TGTGCCAGCACCCATTCCCCGGGACTTGAGACCCAGTACTTC.

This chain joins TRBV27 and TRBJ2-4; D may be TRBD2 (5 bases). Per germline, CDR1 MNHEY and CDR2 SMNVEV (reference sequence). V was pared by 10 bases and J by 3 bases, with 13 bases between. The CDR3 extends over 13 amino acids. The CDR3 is CATARGDKNIQYF. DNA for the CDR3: TGTGCCACCGCTCGGGGAGACAAAAACATTCAGTACTTC.

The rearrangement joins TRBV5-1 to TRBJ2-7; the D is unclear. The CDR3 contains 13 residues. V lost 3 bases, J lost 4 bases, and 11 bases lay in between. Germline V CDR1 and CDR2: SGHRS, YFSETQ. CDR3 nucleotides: TGCGCCAGCAGCTCTCTCAGGTCGTACGAGCAGTACTTC. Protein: CASSSLRSYEQYF.

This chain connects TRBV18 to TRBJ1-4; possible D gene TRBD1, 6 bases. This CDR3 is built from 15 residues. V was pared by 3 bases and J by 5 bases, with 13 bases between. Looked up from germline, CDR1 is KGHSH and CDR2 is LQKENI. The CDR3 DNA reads TGTGCCAGCTCACCTAACCAGGGGCCAAATGAAAAACTGTTTTTT. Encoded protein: CASSPNQGPNEKLFF.

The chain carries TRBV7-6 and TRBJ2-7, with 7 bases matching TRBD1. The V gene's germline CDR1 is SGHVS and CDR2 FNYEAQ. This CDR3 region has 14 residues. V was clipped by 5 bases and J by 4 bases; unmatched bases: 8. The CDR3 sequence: CASSHDRVSYEQYF. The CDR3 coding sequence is TGTGCCAGCAGCCACGACAGGGTCTCGTACGAGCAGTACTTC.

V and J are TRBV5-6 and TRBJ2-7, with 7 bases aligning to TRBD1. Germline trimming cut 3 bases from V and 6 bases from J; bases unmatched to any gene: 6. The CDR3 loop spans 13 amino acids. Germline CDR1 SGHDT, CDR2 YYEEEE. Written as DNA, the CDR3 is TGTGCCAGCAGCTGGGGCTCAGGGGGCGAGCAGTACTTC. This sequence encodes CASSWGSGGEQYF.

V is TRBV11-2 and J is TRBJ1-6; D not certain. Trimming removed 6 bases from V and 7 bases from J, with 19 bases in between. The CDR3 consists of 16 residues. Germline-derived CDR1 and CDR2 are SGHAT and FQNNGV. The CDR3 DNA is TGTGCCAGCAGGGAACCCGGACGGGCCATAAATTCACCCCTCCACTTT. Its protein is CASREPGRAINSPLHF. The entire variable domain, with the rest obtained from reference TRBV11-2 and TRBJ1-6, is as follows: EAGVAQSPRYKIIEKRQSVAFWCNPISGHATLYWYQQILGQGPKLLIQFQNNGVVDDSQLPKDRFSAERLKGVDSTLKIQPAKLEDSAVYLCASREPGRAINSPLHFGNGTRLTVT.

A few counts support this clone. CDR3: CASSKTQHANEQYF. In DNA, the CDR3 is TGTGCCAGCAGCAAAACCCAACACGCAAACGAGCAGTACTTC. The chain links TRBV6-6 to TRBJ2-7; D unresolved. Germline V gives CDR1 MNHNY, CDR2 SVGAGI (reference sequence). V lost 6 bases, J lost 5 bases, and 17 bases lay in between. This CDR3 is built from 14 residues.